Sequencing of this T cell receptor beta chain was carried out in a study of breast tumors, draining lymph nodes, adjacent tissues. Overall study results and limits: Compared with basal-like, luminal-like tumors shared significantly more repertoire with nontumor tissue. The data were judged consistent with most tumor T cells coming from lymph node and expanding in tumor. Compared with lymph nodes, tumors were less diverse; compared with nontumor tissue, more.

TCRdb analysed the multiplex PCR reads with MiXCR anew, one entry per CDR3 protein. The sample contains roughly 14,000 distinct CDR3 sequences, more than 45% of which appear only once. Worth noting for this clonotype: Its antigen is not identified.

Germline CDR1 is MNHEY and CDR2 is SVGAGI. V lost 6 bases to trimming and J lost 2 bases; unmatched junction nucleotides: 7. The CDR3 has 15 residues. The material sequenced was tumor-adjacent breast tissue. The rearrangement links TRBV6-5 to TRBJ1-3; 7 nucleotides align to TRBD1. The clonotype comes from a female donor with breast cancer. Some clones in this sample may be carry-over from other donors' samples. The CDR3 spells CASRETRGPGNTIYF. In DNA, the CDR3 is TGTGCCAGCAGGGAGACGAGGGGGCCTGGAAACACCATATATTTT.